The present T cell receptor beta chain was sequenced within a study of patients and donors after allogeneic stem cell transplantation (dated by TCRdb to 2020 to 2021). CDR1 and CDR2, per the germline V gene, are SGHVS and FQNEAQ. The CDR3 covers 14 residues, taking in both the cysteine and the phenylalanine. Kept here is only the CDR3 DNA, which spans 42 bases and is read in frame from base 1. V is cut by 2 bases and J by 9 bases, and the space between the germline ends is 11 bases. A remark on this clonotype: Its antigen specificity is not known. Base qualities are not recorded, but no much larger clone differs from it by a single base.

Library construction relied on RT-PCR. Data came from a NextSeq 550. TCRdb reprocessing: public reads trimmed at Q25 with fastp, clones called with MiXCR, in-frame beta chains kept. Each entry is one CDR3 protein sequence, shown with its most common DNA and genes. The sample table records 70,000 to 85,000 distinct CDR3 sequences; 26% of these occur just once. Of the sample, 26% falls within the top ten clones. Material for sequencing was blood, either unsorted or a sorted T cell fraction (not recorded which). The rearrangement joined TRBV7-8 to TRBJ1-6; TRBD1 might be the D gene, on 6 matching bases. The origin of this receptor is a human donor who was either an allogeneic HSCT recipient or a stem cell or donor lymphocyte infusion donor (not recorded which). It is not recorded whose cells these are; they may come from a transplant donor. The CDR3 has the sequence CASSLHRARSPLHF. The DNA sequence reads TGTGCCAGCAGCTTACACAGGGCGCGTTCACCCCTCCACTTT.